This T cell receptor (beta chain) was sequenced in a study of blood T cell repertoires in COVID-19 (dated by TCRdb to 2018 to 2020). General notes on the study: Samples covering the acute and convalescent phases of COVID-19 were provided by collaborators in the United States, Italy and Spain. The material from the prospective study consisted of cDNA or gDNA derived from T cells, B-cell-depleted T cells, or PBMCs. Samples came from the ongoing ImmuneRACE study (first 160 participants) plus 1,254 subjects from 6 global collaborators. A freely available public database, intended as a resource for researchers studying the immune response to SARS-CoV-2, is where the repertoires were released. Where available, HLA class I and class II types were obtained from metadata supplied by the sample provider rather than from assay-based typing. Deeply sampled blood TCRbeta repertoires from subjects exposed to, actively infected with, or recovered from COVID-19 were included in the dataset. Sample metadata almost always included a de-identified subject ID, COVID-19 status, age in years and sex. Overall study outcomes, separate from this receptor: Clinical and demographic metadata were provided uncurated, with the amount varying by source and participant.

TCRbeta CDR3 regions were amplified from genomic DNA using the immunoSEQ Assay, a bias-controlled multiplex PCR. Under the source paper's analysis protocol: The number of nucleated cells in each sample was estimated from the amplification of reference gene primers within the assay. To quantify the absolute abundance of each unique TCRbeta CDR3 rearrangement, sequence reads were collapsed and filtered. For each sample, productive Simpson clonality was calculated as the square root of Simpson's diversity index over productive rearrangements. What TCRdb holds here is the immuneACCESS table cut down to in-frame rearrangements. Part of the clones is not present; checked against another copy, under half of the missing clones reflect an unresolved V gene, and the others are unexplained. That table is the source of V, J and clone size, and D and trimming were worked out from the DNA. The sample table records about 250,000 clones; roughly 80% of these occur just once. The ten largest account for 8.9% of the sample.

Each collaborating institution followed its own protocols to collect whole blood in K2EDTA tubes. For TCRbeta analysis, collaborators shipped samples as frozen whole blood, isolated PBMCs, or DNA extracted from either of those sample types. V and J are truncated by 2 bases and 5 bases respectively, leaving an intervening sequence of 22 bases. CDR1 and CDR2, per the germline V gene, are SGHAT and FQNNGV. Inclusive of the bounding cysteine and phenylalanine, the CDR3 is 17 residues long. Of the read, only the CDR3 DNA is kept; its 51 bases are in frame from base 1. To note about this clone: The clone's antigen remains unknown. Nothing much larger sits one base from this clone, and base qualities are not available.

In this chain, TRBV11-2 is recombined with TRBJ2-7, with TRBD1 tentatively as D gene (5 bases match). The receptor comes from an elderly man with acute or convalescent COVID-19. The sequenced sample was peripheral blood. The DNA sequence is given as TGTGCCAGCAGCTTAAGGGGTGGGTCAGGGAACCCCCACGAGCAGTACTTC. It translates as CASSLRGGSGNPHEQYF.